One and the same sample provided the 28 T cell receptor beta chains below, sequenced in a study of blood T cell repertoires in COVID-19. Here immunoSEQ multiplex PCR was the method, and the copy in TCRdb shows in-frame clones only, minus some. The sample yields almost 400,000 clones, 88% seen once. The material sequenced was PBMCs or T cells enriched from blood (not recorded which). These receptors all stem from a woman aged 30 to 39 with acute COVID-19.

This clone was found once. V and J are TRBV4-1 and TRBJ2-1; D is uncertain. This CDR3 spans 12 amino acids. Trimming took off 3 bases at V and 9 bases at J, with 9 bases between the two ends. Looked up from germline, CDR1 is MGHRA and CDR2 is YSYEKL. CDR3 bases: TGCGCCAGCAGCCATGGTCAACTTGAGCAGTTCTTC. Translation gives CASSHGQLEQFF.

This chain joins TRBV3-1 (or the pseudogene TRBV3-2) and TRBJ2-3, with 8 bases aligning to TRBD2. V lost 1 base and J lost 4; bases outside the gene matches: 7. This CDR3 is built from 16 residues. Germline lookup yields CDR1 LGHDT and CDR2 YNNKEL (reference sequence). CDR3 amino acids: CASSQGRGLEADTQYF. In nucleotides, the CDR3 is TGTGCCAGCAGCCAAGGGAGGGGACTAGAAGCAGATACGCAGTATTTT.

The J gene is TRBJ1-5, the V gene TRBV19; 8 nucleotides line up with TRBD1. CDR1 and CDR2 (germline): LNHDA, SQIVND (reference sequence). There are 15 residues in the CDR3. V was clipped by 1 base and J by 7 bases; unmatched bases: 6. CDR3 nucleotides: TGTGCCAGTAGTATAGTCAGGACAGGGATACAGCCCCAGCATTTT. Protein sequence: CASSIVRTGIQPQHF.

The chain couples TRBV29-1 to TRBJ2-7, with D uncertain. Germline-derived CDR1 and CDR2 are SQVTM and ANQGSEA. The CDR3 spans 13 residues. V was clipped by 7 bases and J by 5 bases, with 18 bases between them. The CDR3 loop reads CSGIRIAGDEQYF. CDR3 bases: TGCAGCGGTATCCGCATAGCTGGTGACGAGCAGTACTTC.

This clone is a singleton in its sample. The chain employs TRBV30 and TRBJ1-5; D may be TRBD1 (5 bases). V lost 4 bases to trimming and J lost 6 bases, with 13 bases between them. The length of the CDR3 is 13 residues. Germline CDR1 is GTSNPN and CDR2 is SVGIG (reference sequence). CDR3 coding DNA: TGTGCCTGGAAGGGAAAGGGGCTTCAGCCCCAGCATTTT. Translating it yields CAWKGKGLQPQHF. Together with reference TRBV30 and TRBJ1-5, the CDR3 gives the full variable domain: SQTIHQWPATLVQPVGSPLSLECTVEGTSNPNLYWYRQAAGRGLQLLFYSVGIGQISSEVPQNLSASRPQDRQFILSSKKLLLSDSGFYLCAWKGKGLQPQHFGDGTRLSIL.

As for this clone: This same CDR3 is encoded by further DNA sequences in the sample. The CDR3 protein is CASSPSDRNYGYTF. CDR3 bases: TGTGCCAGCTCACCGTCGGACAGAAACTATGGCTACACCTTC. The V and J genes are TRBV18 and TRBJ1-2, with D perhaps matching TRBD1 (6 bases). Germline values: CDR1 KGHSH, CDR2 LQKENI. This CDR3 region has 14 residues. V dropped 3 bases and J dropped 2 bases, with 10 bases sitting between them.

The gene calls are TRBV2 and TRBJ1-2; tentative D call: TRBD1 (6 bases). The CDR3 loop spans 13 amino acids. The V gene lost 7 bases and the J gene lost 4 bases, with 13 bases spanning the gap. Looked up from germline, CDR1 is SNHLY and CDR2 is FYNNEI. The CDR3 nucleotides are TGTGCCAGCACGGTACAGGGTGGCTATGGCTACACCTTC. It specifies CASTVQGGYGYTF.

The V and J genes are TRBV29-1 and TRBJ2-7; 10 nucleotides agree with TRBD1. This CDR3 has 13 residues. Germline CDR1 and CDR2: SQVTM and ANQGSEA. V shed 4 bases, J shed 5 bases, and the junction held 5 bases outside the gene matches. The CDR3 loop is CSVGTGGIHEQYF. For the CDR3, the DNA is TGCAGCGTTGGGACAGGGGGTATCCACGAGCAGTACTTC.

The chain couples TRBV20-1 to TRBJ1-2; D perhaps matches TRBD1 (6 bases). Trimming left V 6 bases short and J 8 bases short, with 13 bases between. The V gene's germline CDR1 is DFQATT and CDR2 SNEGSKA (reference sequence). The CDR3 consists of 11 residues. CDR3 bases: TGCAGTGCAATGACAGGTCGGGGCTACACCTTC. Protein product: CSAMTGRGYTF.

This chain joins TRBV10-1 and TRBJ2-7; 12 bases map to TRBD1. Germline trimming cut 4 bases from V and 6 bases from J; bases unmatched to any gene: 4. Germline lookup yields CDR1 WNHNN and CDR2 SYGVQD (reference sequence). The CDR3 length is 14 residues. The DNA for the CDR3 is TGCGCCAGCAGTGCCGGGACAGGGGGCTTCGAGCAGTACTTC. Amino acids: CASSAGTGGFEQYF.

The V call is TRBV6-2 or TRBV6-3, the J call TRBJ2-7; 9 bases align to TRBD1. V lost 0 bases to trimming and J lost 2 bases; unmatched junction nucleotides: 5. The CDR3 sequence is 16 residues long. The germline CDR1 and CDR2 sequences are MNHEY and SVGEGT. Written as DNA, the CDR3 is TGTGCCAGCAGTTACTCGAGGGACAGGGCCCCCTACGAGCAGTACTTC. It encodes CASSYSRDRAPYEQYF.

The J gene is TRBJ1-4, the V gene TRBV4-1; possible D gene TRBD1, 5 bases. This CDR3 is built from 16 residues. Germline V gene data show CDR1 as MGHRA and CDR2 as YSYEKL. Trimming removed 4 bases from V and 7 bases from J, with 19 bases in between. The chain's CDR3 is CASSPEGRGSGEKLFF. Written as DNA, the CDR3 is TGCGCCAGCAGCCCCGAAGGGAGGGGATCGGGTGAAAAACTGTTTTTT.

The rearrangement joins TRBV7-2 to TRBJ1-3; 8 nucleotides agree with TRBD1. Germline V lookup: CDR1 SGHTA, CDR2 FQGNSA. V lost 5 bases to trimming and J lost 4 bases; unmatched junction nucleotides: 7. The CDR3 runs to 15 residues. CDR3 sequence (DNA): TGTGCCAGCAGCCCCACCAGGGGGCCGGGAAACACCATATATTTT. Amino acid sequence: CASSPTRGPGNTIYF.

This chain connects TRBV24-1 to TRBJ1-2; the D is unclear. The CDR3 extends over 16 amino acids. Trimming took 4 bases from V and 4 from J, leaving 18 bases between them. CDR1 and CDR2 from the germline V gene are KGHDR and SFDVKD. The CDR3 loop is CATSDPARGEAYGYTF. The CDR3 coding sequence is TGTGCCACCAGTGACCCGGCCCGGGGAGAGGCCTATGGCTACACCTTC.

The V and J genes are TRBV9 and TRBJ2-7, with 9 bases aligning to TRBD1. The CDR3 loop spans 14 amino acids. The germline CDR1 and CDR2 sequences are SGDLS and YYNGEE. V dropped 3 bases and J dropped 9; count of bases not matched to a gene: 10. CDR3 DNA sequence: TGTGCCAGCAGCGGGGGGGACAGGGTGCATGGGCAGTACTTC. The encoded protein is CASSGGDRVHGQYF.

A few counts support this clone. The chain is built from TRBV5-1 and TRBJ1-4; 11 bases align to TRBD1. The trim removed 0 bases at V and 7 bases at J, leaving 2 bases unmatched. The CDR3 has 15 amino acids. Germline V CDR1 and CDR2: SGHRS, YFSETQ. DNA for the CDR3: TGCGCCAGCAGCTTGGCCGGGACAGGGGGTGAAAAACTGTTTTTT. This sequence encodes CASSLAGTGGEKLFF.

V gene TRBV18 combines with J gene TRBJ2-1, with D possibly matching TRBD1 (6 bases). CDR3 length: 19 amino acids. V lost 3 bases, J lost 0 bases, and 21 bases lay in between. Germline V gene sequence: CDR1 KGHSH, CDR2 LQKENI. CDR3 bases: TGTGCCAGCTCACCTGTAGGGACATTGACCGGTAGCTCCTACAATGAGCAGTTCTTC. Protein sequence: CASSPVGTLTGSSYNEQFF.

In nucleotides, the CDR3 is TGTGCCAGCTCACCGGACAGCGGGAAAGAGACCCAGTACTTC. Translated: CASSPDSGKETQYF. This chain joins TRBV18 and TRBJ2-5; D is possibly TRBD2 (7 bases). Germline V gene data show CDR1 as KGHSH and CDR2 as LQKENI. V was pared by 3 bases and J by 3 bases, with 11 bases between. This CDR3 contains 14 residues.

The chain is built from TRBV29-1 and TRBJ1-1; the match to TRBD1 covers 9 bases. This CDR3 comprises 12 residues. Germline CDR1 reads SQVTM; CDR2 reads ANQGSEA. V lost 6 bases, J lost 8 bases, and 7 bases stayed unmatched. CDR3 sequence: CSVAGTGREAFF. The CDR3 region has the DNA TGCAGCGTCGCCGGGACAGGGAGGGAAGCTTTCTTT.

The CDR3 sequence is CASSLRGSPYEQYF. The DNA for the CDR3 is TGTGCCAGCAGCTTACGGGGGTCCCCCTACGAGCAGTACTTC. The chain uses TRBV7-8 and TRBJ2-7, with TRBD2 as a possible D gene (6 bases). Deletions cut 2 bases from V and 2 bases from J, with 10 bases between. There are 14 residues in the CDR3. CDR1 and CDR2 (germline): SGHVS, FQNEAQ.

To note about this clone: At one boundary the junction diverges from the germline segment, which might be a read error. The CDR3 DNA is TGTGCAAGCAGCTTAAATCCCCTCGAGCAGGGGGCTCATGAGCAGTTCTTC. Its translation is CASSLNPLEQGAHEQFF. The rearrangement links TRBV7-3 to TRBJ2-1; 8 nucleotides align to TRBD1. The length of the CDR3 is 17 residues. Germline CDR1 SGHTA, CDR2 FQGTGA. Drawing the rest from reference TRBV7-3 and TRBJ2-1, the complete variable domain is GAGVSQTPSNKVTEKGKYVELRCDPISGHTALYWYRQSLGQGPEFLIYFQGTGAADDSGLPNDRFFAVRPEGSVSTLKIQRTERGDSAVYLCASSLNPLEQGAHEQFFGPGTRLTVL.

DNA of the CDR3: TGTGCCAGCAGCCGGGGACAGGGGACCGGAAACACCATATATTTT. Its translation is CASSRGQGTGNTIYF. The V gene is TRBV11-2, the J gene TRBJ1-3; TRBD1 agrees at 10 bases. This CDR3 has 15 residues. The germline V gene has CDR1 SGHAT and CDR2 FQNNGV. The V and J ends lost 5 bases and 4 bases, in that order; junction bases with no gene match: 5.

The chain combines TRBV15 with TRBJ2-5; TRBD2 is a possible D gene (6 bases). V shed 3 bases and J shed 1 base, with 21 bases lying between them. CDR3 size: 18 residues. CDR1 and CDR2 (germline): LNHNV, YYDKDF (reference sequence). In DNA form, the CDR3 reads TGTGCCACCAGCAGGGGGGGTCGACGAGTTGTGGGCCAAGAGACCCAGTACTTC. This codes for CATSRGGRRVVGQETQYF.

This chain joins TRBV24-1 and TRBJ1-2; a possible D gene is TRBD1 (5 bases). With 5 bases removed from V and 4 bases from J, the gap between germline ends came to 19 bases. CDR1 is KGHDR, CDR2 SFDVKD, per germline. This CDR3 contains 16 residues. The CDR3 DNA follows: TGTGCCACCAGTGCCCCCGGTTCGGGGGGGGGCTATGGCTACACCTTC. It specifies CATSAPGSGGGYGYTF.

The chain has TRBV9 and TRBJ1-4, with 8 bases aligning to TRBD1. CDR1 SGDLS and CDR2 YYNGEE come from the germline V gene. V shed 3 bases, J shed 6 bases, and the junction held 4 bases outside the gene matches. This CDR3 is 14 amino acids long. As DNA, the CDR3 is TGTGCCAGCAGCGCCGACAGGGGCGATGAAAAACTGTTTTTT. Its protein product is CASSADRGDEKLFF.

The genes are TRBV5-1 and TRBJ2-1; 8 positions agree with TRBD2. CDR3 length equals 15 residues. Germline V gene lookup returns CDR1 SGHRS and CDR2 YFSETQ. V lost 3 bases and J lost 5; bases outside the gene matches: 7. The CDR3 DNA sequence: TGCGCCAGCAGCTGGATAGCGGGGTCGAACAATGAGCAGTTCTTC. Translated, it gives CASSWIAGSNNEQFF.

This chain links TRBV7-9 with TRBJ1-1, with D possibly matching TRBD1 (6 bases). The CDR3 sequence is 14 residues long. Germline V gene sequence: CDR1 SEHNR, CDR2 FQNEAQ (reference sequence). V lost 3 bases, J lost 5 bases, and 13 bases lay in between. CDR3 coding DNA: TGTGCCAGCAGCTTCGGGGGGCGGAGAACTGAAGCTTTCTTT. Its protein is CASSFGGRRTEAFF.

The J gene is TRBJ2-7, the V gene TRBV21-1; the table names TRBD2, a call not compared with the DNA. TRBV21-1 is recorded as a pseudogene. The CDR3 has 17 amino acids. CDR3 DNA sequence: TGTGCCAGCAGCAAGGGACTGGGACGGAAGAGCTCCTACGAGCAGTACTTC. It is translated as CASSKGLGRKSSYEQYF.